This TCR beta chain appears in the sequencing data of a study of T cell changes during pregnancy in multiple sclerosis. Germline CDR1 reads SNHLY; CDR2 reads FYNNEI. The CDR3 totals 13 residues. Trimming removed 3 bases at V and 5 bases at J, with 7 bases between. Sequencing was performed with immunoSEQ multiplex PCR; in TCRdb, only in-frame clones are kept and a portion is missing. The table shows under 55,000 clones, with roughly 88% occurring only once. The TCR sequence derives from a female donor with multiple sclerosis, enrolled in a pregnancy study. The source material was PBMCs (not recorded whether the cells were cultured). V usage is TRBV2 and J usage is TRBJ2-2; D gene unclear. CDR3: CASSDGWTGELFF. CDR3 sequence (DNA): TGTGCCAGCAGTGATGGGTGGACCGGGGAGCTGTTTTTT.